Listed below are T cell receptor beta chains from one sample, sequenced in a study of blood T cell repertoires in COVID-19. The method was immunoSEQ multiplex PCR; TCRdb's version includes in-frame clones alone and lacks a portion of them. The data contain 120,000 to 150,000 clones, around nine tenths of them singletons. Sequencing was done on a sample of peripheral blood. The receptors originated from a human donor in a cohort sampled during active COVID-19. CDR3s include the opening cysteine and the closing phenylalanine or tryptophan. The D gene is left open where the match is weak. The size field is filled for only some rows; it gives once, few, many or a size class.

>TRBV2|-|TRBD1|TRBJ1-1|15
CASSVRQGMNTEAFF
TGTGCCAGCAGTGTTCGACAGGGGATGAACACTGAAGCTTTCTTT
>TRBV27|-|TRBD2|TRBJ2-1|14
CASVNSGSYNEQFF
TGTGCCAGCGTTAATAGCGGGTCCTACAATGAGCAGTTCTTC
>TRBV7-8|few|TRBD2|TRBJ2-7|14
CASSLVGGGPEQYF
TGTGCCAGCAGCTTAGTCGGGGGAGGGCCCGAGCAGTACTTC
>TRBV28|-|TRBD1|TRBJ2-7|16
CASSRPGQGSSYEQYF
TGTGCCAGCAGTCGCCCCGGACAGGGTAGCTCCTACGAGCAGTACTTC
>TRBV7-3|once|-|TRBJ2-2|16
CASSQGRTVRTGELFF
TGTGCCAGCAGCCAGGGTCGAACAGTAAGGACCGGGGAGCTGTTTTTT
>TRBV28|-|-|TRBJ2-7|14
CASSLQGISYEQYF
TGTGCCAGCAGTCTTCAGGGAATCTCCTACGAGCAGTACTTC
>TRBV11-2|-|-|TRBJ2-1|15
CASSFNGRGVDEQFF
TGTGCCAGCAGCTTCAATGGCAGGGGAGTCGATGAGCAGTTCTTC
>TRBV9|-|TRBD1|TRBJ2-5|16
CASSVNRQGFGETQYF
TGTGCCAGCAGCGTAAATAGACAGGGTTTTGGGGAGACCCAGTACTTC
>TRBV24-1|-|TRBD1|TRBJ1-2|15
CATSDLGQGNSGYTF
TGTGCCACCAGTGATTTGGGACAGGGGAATAGTGGCTACACCTTC
>TRBV28|-|-|TRBJ2-7|15
CASSLRRPRNYEQYF
TGTGCCAGCAGTTTAAGACGGCCTAGAAACTACGAGCAGTACTTC
>TRBV4-1|-|TRBD2|TRBJ2-5|13
CASSRGGQETQYF
TGCGCCAGCAGCCGGGGGGGTCAAGAGACCCAGTACTTC
>TRBV5-4|few|TRBD1|TRBJ1-3|17
CASSKSPGTVSRATIYF
TGTGCCAGCAGCAAAAGTCCCGGGACAGTTTCCCGAGCCACCATATATTTT
>TRBV19|few|TRBD1|TRBJ1-6|15
CASSYGQGAESPLHF
TGTGCCAGTAGTTACGGACAGGGGGCTGAATCACCCCTCCACTTT
>TRBV28|once|-|TRBJ2-2|14
CASSLPSGTGELFF
TGTGCCAGCAGTTTACCTTCAGGCACCGGGGAGCTGTTTTTT
>TRBV3-1/TRBV3-2|-|TRBD2|TRBJ2-3|16
CASSQEPSGSTDTQYF
TGTGCCAGCAGCCAAGAGCCCAGCGGGAGTACAGATACGCAGTATTTT
>TRBV19|-|TRBD1|TRBJ2-7|13
CASSHGQGGEQYF
TGTGCCAGTAGTCACGGACAGGGCGGCGAGCAGTACTTC
>TRBV28|-|-|TRBJ1-1|14
CASSLGGFSTEAFF
TGTGCCAGCAGTTTAGGAGGGTTTAGCACTGAAGCTTTCTTT
>TRBV6-1|-|-|TRBJ2-2|16
CASSEDPGWYTGELFF
TGTGCCAGCAGTGAAGACCCAGGGTGGTACACCGGGGAGCTGTTTTTT
>TRBV6-2/TRBV6-3|-|-|TRBJ2-1|17
CASSYPRGSGSYNEQFF
TGTGCCAGCAGTTACCCCCGGGGGTCGGGATCCTACAATGAGCAGTTCTTC
>TRBV11-3|-|-|TRBJ1-2|14
CASSVNRVYYGYTF
TGTGCCAGCAGCGTCAACAGGGTTTACTATGGCTACACCTTC
>TRBV28|-|-|TRBJ2-6|15
CASSLHSSGANVLTF
TGTGCCAGCAGCCTTCATAGCTCTGGGGCCAACGTCCTGACTTTC
>TRBV19|-|TRBD1|TRBJ2-5|14
CASSTQGAEETQYF
TGTGCCAGTAGTACCCAGGGGGCTGAAGAGACCCAGTACTTC
>TRBV4-1|-|-|TRBJ2-7|15
CASSSPGTSTYEQYF
TGCGCCAGCAGCTCCCCAGGGACATCCACCTACGAGCAGTACTTC
>TRBV7-9|-|-|TRBJ1-5|13
CASSTNMNQPQHF
TGTGCCAGCAGCACTAATATGAATCAGCCCCAGCATTTT
>TRBV19|-|TRBD1|TRBJ2-1|14
CASRNRGSYNEQFF
TGTGCCAGTAGGAACAGGGGGTCCTACAATGAGCAGTTCTTC
>TRBV6-1|-|-|TRBJ1-1|18
CASSEVRKGRGGYTEAFF
TGTGCCAGCAGTGAAGTCCGAAAAGGCCGGGGAGGGTACACTGAAGCTTTCTTT
>TRBV28|-|TRBD2|TRBJ2-5|17
CASIAGLAGEYQETQYF
TGTGCCAGCATAGCGGGGCTAGCGGGGGAGTACCAAGAGACCCAGTACTTC
>TRBV6-5|-|TRBD1|TRBJ2-7|15
CASSSNPTGGPEQYF
TGTGCCAGCAGTTCGAATCCGACAGGGGGCCCTGAGCAGTACTTC
>TRBV6-2/TRBV6-3|-|TRBD2|TRBJ2-1|17
CASSSGLAGGNYNEQFF
TGTGCCAGCAGTTCGGGACTAGCGGGAGGGAACTACAATGAGCAGTTCTTC
>TRBV15|-|-|TRBJ1-4|13
CATSRGLGEKLFF
TGTGCCACCAGCAGGGGGCTAGGTGAAAAACTGTTTTTT
>TRBV3-1/TRBV3-2|-|TRBD2|TRBJ2-7|17
CASSQDVRASGGYEQYF
TGTGCCAGCAGCCAAGATGTGCGGGCTAGCGGGGGCTACGAGCAGTACTTC
>TRBV10-1|-|-|TRBJ1-3|13
CASTSGSRGTIYF
TGCGCCAGCACATCGGGAAGCCGGGGCACCATATATTTT
>TRBV4-2|-|-|TRBJ1-6|16
CASSQDNSVKNSPLHF
TGTGCCAGCAGCCAAGATAATTCAGTAAAAAATTCACCCCTCCACTTT
>TRBV23-1|-|TRBD2|TRBJ2-4|18
CASSQSGTSGAHQNIQYF
TGCGCCAGCAGTCAATCCGGGACTAGCGGGGCCCATCAAAACATTCAGTACTTC
>TRBV11-3|-|TRBD2|TRBJ2-2|16
CASSPSGGANTGELFF
TGTGCCAGCAGCCCTAGCGGGGGGGCGAACACCGGGGAGCTGTTTTTT
>TRBV7-2|-|TRBD1|TRBJ2-2|16
CASSWNGQGRGWELFF
TGTGCCAGCAGCTGGAATGGACAGGGGCGAGGATGGGAGCTGTTTTTT
>TRBV11-3|-|-|TRBJ2-1|14
CASSLGAGYNEQFF
TGTGCCAGCAGCCTTGGTGCCGGGTACAATGAGCAGTTCTTC
>TRBV5-1|once|-|TRBJ2-7|14
CASSLAGFAYEQYF
TGCGCCAGCAGCTTGGCCGGGTTTGCCTACGAGCAGTACTTC
>TRBV12-3/TRBV12-4|-|TRBD1|TRBJ2-2|13
CASRVTGTGELFF
TGTGCCAGCAGGGTGACAGGGACCGGGGAGCTGTTTTTT
>TRBV7-3|-|TRBD1|TRBJ2-5|15
CASSLRGTVQETQYF
TGTGCCAGCAGCTTAAGGGGGACAGTTCAAGAGACCCAGTACTTC
>TRBV7-8|-|-|TRBJ1-5|14
CASSGRGSNQPQHF
TGTGCCAGCAGCGGTCGGGGGAGCAATCAGCCCCAGCATTTT
>TRBV14|-|-|TRBJ1-2|14
CASSQTGGSYGYTF
TGTGCCAGCAGCCAGACAGGAGGAAGTTATGGCTACACCTTC
>TRBV11-1|-|TRBD2|TRBJ2-5|16
CASSLGGAGVRETQYF
TGTGCCAGCAGCTTAGGAGGAGCGGGAGTGAGGGAGACCCAGTACTTC
>TRBV7-2|once|TRBD2|TRBJ2-5|19
CASSVFGGLVIGLEETQYF
TGTGCCAGCAGCGTATTTGGGGGACTAGTTATAGGGCTGGAAGAGACCCAGTACTTC
>TRBV2|-|TRBD1|TRBJ2-5|15
CASRTGQGGRETQYF
TGTGCCAGCAGGACAGGACAGGGGGGCAGGGAGACCCAGTACTTC
>TRBV5-1|-|-|TRBJ2-7|14
CASSLGPSSYEQYF
TGCGCCAGCAGCTTGGGTCCCAGCTCCTACGAGCAGTACTTC
>TRBV9|-|TRBD1|TRBJ2-5|15
CASSLRTGVQETQYF
TGTGCCAGCAGCCTTCGGACAGGGGTCCAAGAGACCCAGTACTTC
>TRBV11-2|-|-|TRBJ2-7|15
CASSLDGGLFYEQYF
TGTGCCAGCAGCTTAGACGGAGGTCTCTTTTACGAGCAGTACTTC
>TRBV5-1|-|-|TRBJ1-2|17
CASSSSQGLLGDYGYTF
TGCGCCAGCAGCTCATCACAGGGCCTCCTTGGTGACTATGGCTACACCTTC
>TRBV6-4|-|-|TRBJ1-1|13
CASSVDRNTEAFF
TGTGCCAGCAGTGTAGACAGGAACACTGAAGCTTTCTTT
>TRBV5-4|-|TRBD1|TRBJ1-2|16
CASSLDRTGGIYGYTF
TGTGCCAGCAGCCTAGACCGGACAGGGGGCATCTATGGCTACACCTTC
>TRBV29-1|-|-|TRBJ2-7|14
CSVLSGTPYYEQYF
TGCAGCGTTCTATCCGGGACACCTTATTACGAGCAGTACTTC